A selection of T cell receptor beta chains follows, all from one sample in a study of blood T cells in healthy people across ages. Using its own MiXCR run on the 5' RACE reads, TCRdb lists one record per CDR3 protein. The sample carries roughly 500,000 distinct CDR3 sequences, 24% recorded once. These data were also filed under a second study, of T cells of mothers and their children.

The material sequenced was blood. Every receptor here comes from a boy aged 5 to 17 in good health. Each CDR3 is given with its conserved first and last residue. The D gene is left open where the match is weak. A row's size may be missing; if present it is once, few, many or a size class.

j_call | d_call | v_call | clone_size | cdr3_aa | cdr3_nt
TRBJ2-7 | TRBD1 | TRBV7-9 | . | CASSLNVRGSSYEQYF | TGTGCCAGCAGCTTAAATGTCAGGGGGAGCTCCTACGAGCAGTACTTC
TRBJ1-1 | TRBD1 | TRBV6-5 | few | CASSYPQGQGRPIRLLNTEAFF | TGTGCCAGCAGTTACCCACAGGGACAGGGGCGCCCAATCCGACTTTTGAACACTGAAGCTTTCTTT
TRBJ2-7 | TRBD2 | TRBV27 | few | CASSPLRAGGSVEQYF | TGTGCCAGCAGTCCCCTCCGAGCGGGAGGGTCGGTCGAGCAGTACTTC
TRBJ2-1 | . | TRBV28 | . | CASSFIGEQFF | TGTGCCAGCAGTTTTATCGGTGAGCAGTTCTTC
TRBJ1-4 | . | TRBV30 | . | CASAEGGEKLFF | TGTGCCTCGGCAGAGGGGGGTGAAAAACTGTTTTTT
TRBJ2-1 | . | TRBV3-1 | few | CASSQELGWGGPVNEQFF | TGTGCCAGCAGCCAAGAATTGGGCTGGGGCGGCCCCGTTAATGAGCAGTTCTTC
TRBJ1-2 | TRBD1 | TRBV5-1 | . | CASSYDTGGSDDYGYTF | TGCGCCAGCAGCTACGACACAGGGGGCTCTGACGACTATGGCTACACCTTC
TRBJ2-2 | . | TRBV9 | . | CASSVTGTTGELFF | TGTGCCAGCAGCGTAACAGGGACCACCGGGGAGCTGTTTTTT
TRBJ2-5 | TRBD2 | TRBV20-1 | few | CSARDLALAGGQGETQYF | TGCAGTGCTAGAGATCTGGCACTAGCGGGAGGACAGGGAGAGACCCAGTACTTC
TRBJ2-7 | TRBD2 | TRBV6-2/TRBV6-3 | few | CASSYLGLAVNEQYF | TGTGCCAGCAGTTACCTGGGACTAGCGGTCAACGAGCAGTACTTC
TRBJ1-2 | . | TRBV11-1 | . | CASSGIGQNNYGYTF | TGTGCCAGCAGCGGAATTGGACAGAATAACTATGGCTACACCTTC
TRBJ2-4 | . | TRBV7-6 | . | CASSTGGSGDIQYF | TGTGCCAGCAGCACTGGCGGCTCCGGAGACATTCAGTACTTC
TRBJ2-3 | . | TRBV30 | . | CAWSESGSTDTQYF | TGTGCCTGGAGTGAAAGCGGAAGCACAGATACGCAGTATTTT
TRBJ1-1 | . | TRBV10-3 | few | CAISERSRVGTEAFF | TGTGCCATCAGTGAGCGGAGCAGGGTAGGCACTGAAGCTTTCTTT
TRBJ2-1 | . | TRBV20-1 | . | CSAPPPGFGTRPYNEQFF | TGCAGTGCTCCTCCCCCAGGTTTCGGGACGAGACCCTACAATGAGCAGTTCTTC
TRBJ2-6 | . | TRBV18 | . | CASSLQGPYSSGANVLTF | TGTGCCAGCTCACTACAGGGTCCTTATAGCTCTGGGGCCAACGTCCTGACTTTC
TRBJ2-3 | TRBD2 | TRBV5-1 | . | CASSLSDGAGGDTQYF | TGCGCCAGCAGCTTGTCGGACGGAGCGGGAGGGGATACGCAGTATTTT
TRBJ2-1 | . | TRBV19 | . | CASSIVGTSYHEQFF | TGTGCCAGTAGTATAGTTGGGACCTCATACCATGAGCAGTTCTTC
TRBJ1-4 | . | TRBV7-2 | . | CASSSGQMNEKLFF | TGTGCCAGCAGCTCAGGACAGATGAATGAAAAACTGTTTTTT
TRBJ1-5 | . | TRBV20-1 | few | CSARDAGRGNQPQHF | TGCAGTGCTAGGGATGCGGGCCGGGGCAATCAGCCCCAGCATTTT
TRBJ2-5 | . | TRBV12-3/TRBV12-4 | many | CASSLAGVGKETQYF | TGTGCCAGCAGTTTAGCGGGGGTAGGAAAAGAGACCCAGTACTTC
TRBJ2-1 | TRBD1 | TRBV9 | . | CASSEGTGRLFF | TGTGCCAGCAGCGAGGGGACAGGGAGACTGTTCTTC
TRBJ2-5 | . | TRBV25-1 | . | CASSGYGTQYF | TGTGCCAGCAGTGGGTATGGAACCCAGTACTTC
TRBJ2-5 | . | TRBV28 | . | CASRSIYRDETQYF | TGTGCCAGCAGGTCGATTTACAGGGACGAGACCCAGTACTTC
TRBJ1-2 | . | TRBV6-4 | many | CASSDSSGASGYTF | TGTGCCAGCAGTGACTCTTCAGGGGCCAGCGGCTACACCTTC
TRBJ1-6 | . | TRBV20-1 | few | CSARMDSATPLHF | TGCAGTGCTAGGATGGACAGCGCGACACCCCTCCACTTT
TRBJ2-1 | TRBD2 | TRBV15 | few | CATSRDGAGRAYNEQFF | TGTGCCACCAGCAGAGATGGAGCGGGAAGGGCCTACAATGAGCAGTTCTTC
TRBJ1-1 | . | TRBV6-2/TRBV6-3 | . | CASSYSRAGLTEAFF | TGTGCCAGCAGTTACTCCAGGGCAGGTTTAACTGAAGCTTTCTTT
TRBJ1-2 | . | TRBV29-1 | . | CSVEDDGTRANYGYTF | TGCAGCGTTGAAGATGACGGGACAAGAGCTAATTATGGCTACACCTTC
TRBJ2-1 | TRBD2 | TRBV28 | . | CASSFATSGVYNEQFF | TGTGCCAGCAGTTTCGCGACTAGCGGGGTCTACAATGAGCAGTTCTTC
TRBJ1-3 | TRBD1 | TRBV20-1 | few | CSARYGTGMDTIYF | TGCAGTGCCCGTTACGGGACAGGGATGGACACCATATATTTT